This is a list of T cell receptor beta chains from one sample in a study of cytomegalovirus exposure and HLA in healthy donors. Clones were sequenced by immunoSEQ multiplex PCR, and TCRdb holds only the in-frame ones, with some missing. This table holds 70,000 to 90,000 clones, 66% found once. The source material was PBMCs. All receptors come from a man aged 40-55 years in good health and CMV-seropositive. Both conserved end residues are trimmed from each CDR3.

V,J,CDR3
TRBV6-5,TRBJ1-1,ASSSQPSGAAAF
TRBV4-1,TRBJ1-4,ASSQEVGDRRNEKLF
TRBV9,TRBJ1-4,ASSPNPQGINEKLF
TRBV7-9,TRBJ2-7,ASSLRGGEQY
TRBV2,TRBJ2-7,ASSEGSRDNAYEQY
TRBV7-8,TRBJ1-6,ASSDRRDSPLH
TRBV9,TRBJ1-2,ASSPTLTTYGYT
TRBV6-5,TRBJ1-6,ASTPLLNSPLH
TRBV5-1,TRBJ1-5,ASSLEGQGEQPQH
TRBV19,TRBJ2-7,ASSMGGQGGGYEQY
TRBV11-2,TRBJ2-2,ASSSQTGANTGELF
TRBV12-5,TRBJ1-2,ASGFAQSYGYT
TRBV20-1,TRBJ2-3,SARVEGTQY
TRBV4-1,TRBJ2-5,ASSQGWVVRGQETQY